What follows describes a single T cell receptor beta chain. This entry is derived from a study of shared clonotypes between healthy human individuals. Each sorted subset replicate got 200 ng genomic DNA, 30,000 or so genomes. Original handling: ImmunoSEQ only sent back junction sequences with no quality scores, so filtering was done differently. Profiling relied on immunoSEQ multiplex PCR, and the TCRdb table lists in-frame clones only, not all of them. V and J calls plus clone size are reproduced from that table; the DNA served to infer D and trimming. The sample lists about 960,000 clones; about three quarters were seen once. The germline V and J ends were trimmed by 0 bases and 2 bases, with 5 bases remaining between them. CDR1 is SGHAT and CDR2 is FQNNGV in the germline V gene. This CDR3 spans 15 amino acids.

The sequenced sample was memory CD4+ T cells sorted from blood. Subset here: CD45RA-negative fraction. The TCR originated in a man between 18 and 29 years old in good health. The chain carries TRBV11-2 and TRBJ1-6; D gene unclear. The CDR3 loop reads CASSLEGTYNSPLHF. The CDR3 DNA reads as TGTGCCAGCAGCTTAGAAGGAACCTATAATTCACCCCTCCACTTT.